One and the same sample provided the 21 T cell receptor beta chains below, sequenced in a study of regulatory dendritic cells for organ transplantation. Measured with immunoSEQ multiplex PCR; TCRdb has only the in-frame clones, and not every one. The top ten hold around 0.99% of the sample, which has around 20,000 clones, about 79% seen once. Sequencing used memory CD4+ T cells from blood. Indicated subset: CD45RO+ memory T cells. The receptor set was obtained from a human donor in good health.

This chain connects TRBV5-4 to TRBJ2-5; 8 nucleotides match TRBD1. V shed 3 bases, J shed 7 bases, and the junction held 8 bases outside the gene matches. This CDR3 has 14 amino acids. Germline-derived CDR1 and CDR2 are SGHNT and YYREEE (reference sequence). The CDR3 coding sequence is TGTGCCAGCAGCTCTCAGGGGGCGAGGGGGACCCAGTACTTC. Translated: CASSSQGARGTQYF.

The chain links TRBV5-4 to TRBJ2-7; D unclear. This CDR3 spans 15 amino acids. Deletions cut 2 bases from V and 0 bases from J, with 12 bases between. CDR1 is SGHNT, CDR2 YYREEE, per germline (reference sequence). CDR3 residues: CASSFDFPSSYEQYF. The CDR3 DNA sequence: TGTGCCAGCAGCTTCGACTTCCCCTCCTCCTACGAGCAGTACTTC. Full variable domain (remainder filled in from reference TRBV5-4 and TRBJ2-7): ETGVTQSPTHLIKTRGQQVTLRCSSQSGHNTVSWYQQALGQGPQFIFQYYREEENGRGNFPPRFSGLQFPNYSSELNVNALELDDSALYLCASSFDFPSSYEQYFGPGTRLTVT.

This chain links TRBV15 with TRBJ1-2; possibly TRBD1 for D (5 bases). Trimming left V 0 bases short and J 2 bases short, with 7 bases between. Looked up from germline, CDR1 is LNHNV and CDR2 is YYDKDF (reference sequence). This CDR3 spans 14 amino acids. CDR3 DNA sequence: TGTGCCACCAGCAGAGATAGGGGAAACTATGGCTACACCTTC. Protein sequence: CATSRDRGNYGYTF. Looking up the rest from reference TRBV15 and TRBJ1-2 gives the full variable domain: DAMVIQNPRYQVTQFGKPVTLSCSQTLNHNVMYWYQQKSSQAPKLLFHYYDKDFNNEADTPDNFQSRRPNTSFCFLDIRSPGLGDTAMYLCATSRDRGNYGYTFGSGTRLTVV.

CDR3 residues: CASSQQGGKDEQYF. The CDR3 DNA reads as TGTGCCAGTAGTCAACAGGGGGGGAAAGACGAGCAGTACTTC. The chain combines TRBV19 with TRBJ2-7, with a tentative D call TRBD1 (8 bases). CDR1 and CDR2 from the germline V gene are LNHDA and SQIVND (reference sequence). This CDR3 has 14 residues. Between the trimmed V and J ends, which lost 5 bases and 5 bases, there was a span of 16 bases.

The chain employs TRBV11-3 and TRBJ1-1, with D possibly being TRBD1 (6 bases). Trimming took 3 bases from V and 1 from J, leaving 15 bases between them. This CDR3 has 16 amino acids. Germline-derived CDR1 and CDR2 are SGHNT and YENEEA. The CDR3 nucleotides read TGTGCCAGCAGCTTTGGGGGGGGCGGATCGAACACTGAAGCTTTCTTT. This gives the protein CASSFGGGGSNTEAFF.

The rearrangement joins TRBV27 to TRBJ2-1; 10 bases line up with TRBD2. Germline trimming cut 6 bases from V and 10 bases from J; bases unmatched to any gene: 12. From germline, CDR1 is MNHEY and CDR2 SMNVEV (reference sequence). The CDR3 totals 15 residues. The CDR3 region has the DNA TGTGCCAGCAGATTTAGCGGGGGGCTCCAAGAGGAGCAGTTCTTC. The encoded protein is CASRFSGGLQEEQFF.

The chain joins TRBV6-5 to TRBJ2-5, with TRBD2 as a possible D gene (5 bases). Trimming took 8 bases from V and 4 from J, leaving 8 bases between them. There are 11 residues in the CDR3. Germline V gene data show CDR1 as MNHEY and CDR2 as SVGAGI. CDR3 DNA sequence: TGTGCCAGCCTCCGGGGAGAGACCCAGTACTTC. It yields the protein CASLRGETQYF.

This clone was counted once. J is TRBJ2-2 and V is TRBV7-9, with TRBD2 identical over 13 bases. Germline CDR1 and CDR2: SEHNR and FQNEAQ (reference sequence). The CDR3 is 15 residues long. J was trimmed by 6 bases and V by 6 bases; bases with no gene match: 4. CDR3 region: CASRILAGGPGELFF. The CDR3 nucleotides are TGTGCCAGCAGGATACTAGCGGGGGGGCCCGGGGAGCTGTTTTTT.

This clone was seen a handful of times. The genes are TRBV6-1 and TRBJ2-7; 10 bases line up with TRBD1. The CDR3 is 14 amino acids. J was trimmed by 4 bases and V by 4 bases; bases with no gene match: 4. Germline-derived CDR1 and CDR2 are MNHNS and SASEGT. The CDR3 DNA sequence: TGTGCCAGCAGTGTCCGGGACAGGGGTTACGAGCAGTACTTC. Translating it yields CASSVRDRGYEQYF.

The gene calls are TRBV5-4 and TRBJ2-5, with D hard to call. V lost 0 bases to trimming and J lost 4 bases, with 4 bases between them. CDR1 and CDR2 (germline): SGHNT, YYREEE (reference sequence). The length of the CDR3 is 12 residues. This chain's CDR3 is CASSLARETQYF. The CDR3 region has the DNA TGTGCCAGCAGCTTGGCCCGAGAGACCCAGTACTTC.

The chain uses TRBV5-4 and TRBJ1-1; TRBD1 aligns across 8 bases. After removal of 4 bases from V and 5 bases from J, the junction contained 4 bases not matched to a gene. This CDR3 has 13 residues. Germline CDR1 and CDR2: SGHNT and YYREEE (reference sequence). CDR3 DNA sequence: TGTGCCAGCAGCGGGGACAGGCGGACTGAAGCTTTCTTT. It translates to CASSGDRRTEAFF.

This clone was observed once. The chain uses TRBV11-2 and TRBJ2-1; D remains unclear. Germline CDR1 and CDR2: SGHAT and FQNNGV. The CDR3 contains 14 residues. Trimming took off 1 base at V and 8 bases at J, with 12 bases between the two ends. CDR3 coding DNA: TGTGCCAGCAGCTTAGTTCCCCCACGGGATGAGCAGTTCTTC. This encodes CASSLVPPRDEQFF.

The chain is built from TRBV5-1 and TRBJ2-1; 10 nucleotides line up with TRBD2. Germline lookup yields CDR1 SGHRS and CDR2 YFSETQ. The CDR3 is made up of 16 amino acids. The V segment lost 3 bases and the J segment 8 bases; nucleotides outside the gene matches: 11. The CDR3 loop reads CASSSVLAGRGDEQFF. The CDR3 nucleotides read TGCGCCAGCAGCTCCGTACTAGCGGGGCGAGGGGATGAGCAGTTCTTC.

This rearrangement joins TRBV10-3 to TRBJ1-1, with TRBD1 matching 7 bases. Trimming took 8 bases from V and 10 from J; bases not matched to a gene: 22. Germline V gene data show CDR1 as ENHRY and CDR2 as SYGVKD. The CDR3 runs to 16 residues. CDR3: CAIDRTGERPGGTAFF. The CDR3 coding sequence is TGTGCCATCGACCGAACTGGGGAGAGGCCAGGGGGTACAGCTTTCTTT.

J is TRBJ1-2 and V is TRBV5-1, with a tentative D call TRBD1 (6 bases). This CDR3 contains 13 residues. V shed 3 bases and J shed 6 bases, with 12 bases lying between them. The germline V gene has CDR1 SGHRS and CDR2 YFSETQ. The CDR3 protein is CASSSQGVDGYTF. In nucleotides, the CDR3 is TGCGCCAGCAGCTCACAGGGAGTCGATGGCTACACCTTC.

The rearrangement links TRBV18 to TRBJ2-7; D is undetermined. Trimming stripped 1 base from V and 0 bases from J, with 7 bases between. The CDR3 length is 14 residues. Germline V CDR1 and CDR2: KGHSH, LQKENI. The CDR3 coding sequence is TGTGCCAGCTCACCACTGGAGAGCTCCTACGAGCAGTACTTC. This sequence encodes CASSPLESSYEQYF.

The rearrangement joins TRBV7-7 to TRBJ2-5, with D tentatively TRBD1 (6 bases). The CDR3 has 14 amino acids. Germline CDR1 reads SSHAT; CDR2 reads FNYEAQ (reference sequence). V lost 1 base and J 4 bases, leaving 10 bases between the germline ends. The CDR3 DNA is TGTGCCAGCAGCTTAGACAGGGTTGGAGAGACCCAGTACTTC. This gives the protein CASSLDRVGETQYF.

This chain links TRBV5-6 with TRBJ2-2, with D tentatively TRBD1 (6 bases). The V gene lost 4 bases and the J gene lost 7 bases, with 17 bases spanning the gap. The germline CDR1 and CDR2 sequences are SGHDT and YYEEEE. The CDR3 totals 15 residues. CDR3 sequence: CASSTAQGFGGELFF. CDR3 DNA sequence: TGTGCCAGCAGCACCGCACAGGGATTTGGCGGGGAGCTGTTTTTT. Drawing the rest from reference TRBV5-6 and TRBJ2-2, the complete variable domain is DAGVTQSPTHLIKTRGQQVTLRCSPKSGHDTVSWYQQALGQGPQFIFQYYEEEERQRGNFPDRFSGHQFPNYSSELNVNALLLGDSALYLCASSTAQGFGGELFFGEGSRLTVL.

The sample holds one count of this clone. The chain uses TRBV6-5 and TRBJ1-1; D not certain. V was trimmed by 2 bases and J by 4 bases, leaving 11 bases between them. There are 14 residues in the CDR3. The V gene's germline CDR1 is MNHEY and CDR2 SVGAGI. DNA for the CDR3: TGTGCCAGCAGTTACAAGGTGGAGGGCACTGAAGCTTTCTTT. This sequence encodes CASSYKVEGTEAFF.

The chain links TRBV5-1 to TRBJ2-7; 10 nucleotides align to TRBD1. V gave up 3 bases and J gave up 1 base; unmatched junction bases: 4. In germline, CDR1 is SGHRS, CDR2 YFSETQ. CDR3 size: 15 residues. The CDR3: CASSSGQGSSYEQYF. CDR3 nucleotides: TGCGCCAGCAGCTCGGGACAGGGGAGTTCCTACGAGCAGTACTTC.

The CDR3 sequence: CASSDDRVRSYNEQFF. Written as DNA, the CDR3 is TGTGCCAGCAGTGACGACAGGGTCCGCTCCTACAATGAGCAGTTCTTC. The chain recombines TRBV25-1 with TRBJ2-1; 7 bases are a match to TRBD1. The CDR3 covers 16 residues. In germline, CDR1 is MGHDK, CDR2 SYGVNS. Germline trimming cut 3 bases from V and 0 bases from J; bases unmatched to any gene: 5.